The 32 T cell receptor beta chains listed next were all sequenced from one sample in a study of early T cells in non-severe SARS-CoV-2 infection. TCRdb analysed the 5' RACE reads with MiXCR anew, one entry per CDR3 protein. This sample has around 80,000 distinct CDR3 sequences, with about 10% found just once. Source: whole blood, taken at baseline. The receptors here all came from an adult who was a healthcare worker with PCR-confirmed SARS-CoV-2 infection or an uninfected control (not recorded which).

The chain is built from TRBV7-3 and TRBJ2-2, with D tentatively TRBD1 (6 bases). Trimming shortened V by 2 bases and J by 7 bases, and 14 bases separated the two germline ends. Germline V CDR1 and CDR2: SGHTA, FQGTGA. The CDR3 consists of 15 residues. The CDR3 DNA follows: TGTGCCAGCAGCTTAGCAGGGGCTTTGGGCGGGGAGCTGTTTTTT. Encoded protein: CASSLAGALGGELFF.

In its sample, this clonotype was seen a few times. The CDR3 ends on some other residue instead of the conserved phenylalanine or tryptophan, so this is likely a read error. The limits of the CDR3 on the DNA are not certain, so only TCRdb's listed CDR3 is given. The rearrangement joins TRBV5-1 to TRBJ2-1; TRBD1, the D gene given by the table, was not confirmed from the DNA. The CDR3 totals 16 residues, both ends included. Per the germline V gene, CDR1 is SGHRS and CDR2 is YFSETQ. The CDR3 protein is CASSIQQGSSYNEQFL.

The sample holds a few counts of this clonotype. The genes are TRBV11-2 and TRBJ2-6; D gene ambiguous. The germline V gene has CDR1 SGHAT and CDR2 FQNNGV. Trimming removed 5 bases from V and 2 bases from J, with 13 bases in between. There are 16 residues in the CDR3. CDR3 nucleotides: TGTGCCAGCAGCCCTCAGGCGTCCCCTGGGGCCAACGTCCTGACTTTC. Its protein is CASSPQASPGANVLTF.

This clonotype was found a few times. The chain combines TRBV18 with TRBJ1-1; D is undetermined. CDR3 size: 13 residues. The germline gives CDR1 KGHSH, CDR2 LQKENI. With 4 bases removed from V and 3 bases from J, the gap between germline ends came to 9 bases. The CDR3 nucleotides read TGTGCCAGCTCACGGAACCGGGACACTGAAGCTTTCTTT. This sequence encodes CASSRNRDTEAFF.

This clonotype was observed a few times. This rearrangement joins TRBV11-2 to TRBJ2-7; tentative D call: TRBD2 (6 bases). The V gene's germline CDR1 is SGHAT and CDR2 FQNNGV. This CDR3 is 14 amino acids long. V shed 10 bases and J shed 5 bases, with 21 bases lying between them. CDR3 DNA: TGTGCCACCTCCCGGGAGCTCCGCGGAAACGAGCAGTACTTC. It is translated as CATSRELRGNEQYF.

V is TRBV28 and J is TRBJ2-3; possibly TRBD1 or TRBD2 for D (5 bases each). This CDR3 comprises 16 residues. Per germline, CDR1 MDHEN and CDR2 SYDVKM. With 5 bases removed from V and 2 bases from J, the gap between germline ends came to 17 bases. CDR3 residues: CASSIGSWGSTDTQYF. For the CDR3, the DNA is TGTGCCAGCAGTATCGGTTCTTGGGGGTCCACAGATACGCAGTATTTT. The variable domain in full, with the rest retrieved from reference TRBV28 and TRBJ2-3, is DVKVTQSSRYLVKRTGEKVFLECVQDMDHENMFWYRQDPGLGLRLIYFSYDVKMKEKGDIPEGYSVSREKKERFSLILESASTNQTSMYLCASSIGSWGSTDTQYFGPGTRLTVL.

The chain combines TRBV27 with TRBJ2-7; D unclear. The V end lost 0 bases, the J end lost 2 bases, and 17 bases lay between the germline ends. CDR3 size: 17 residues. Germline V gives CDR1 MNHEY, CDR2 SMNVEV (reference sequence). The CDR3 region is CASSLSWWVGVTYEQYF. CDR3 DNA: TGTGCCAGCAGTTTATCGTGGTGGGTTGGGGTGACCTACGAGCAGTACTTC.

The chain recombines TRBV5-1 with TRBJ2-1, with D possibly matching TRBD2 (6 bases). The germline V gene has CDR1 SGHRS and CDR2 YFSETQ. The CDR3 totals 20 residues. Trimming took 1 base from V and 3 from J, leaving 26 bases between them. The CDR3 DNA sequence: TGCGCCAGCAGCTTGTTCCCCCCGGCGCGGGGCAGCAAAAACTACAATGAGCAGTTCTTC. Translated, it gives CASSLFPPARGSKNYNEQFF.

In its sample, this clonotype was seen a few times. The V gene is TRBV7-2, the J gene TRBJ1-1, with no clear D. V lost 1 base and J 1 base, leaving 10 bases between the germline ends. This CDR3 spans 15 amino acids. Looked up from germline, CDR1 is SGHTA and CDR2 is FQGNSA. The CDR3 nucleotides read TGTGCCAGCAGCTTAGGAATGGTCCGGAACACTGAAGCTTTCTTT. Translated, it gives CASSLGMVRNTEAFF.

The gene calls are TRBV3-1 and TRBJ2-5; the match to TRBD1 covers 7 bases. This CDR3 region has 15 residues. With V trimmed by 4 bases and J by 6 bases, 11 bases remained unmatched. Germline V CDR1 and CDR2: LGHDT, YNNKEL (reference sequence). The CDR3 DNA sequence: TGTGCCAGCAGCCCTCCTACAGGGGTAGGAAAGACCCAGTACTTC. This gives the protein CASSPPTGVGKTQYF.

V gene TRBV10-3 combines with J gene TRBJ1-2, with 11 bases aligning to TRBD1. CDR3 size: 12 residues. The V gene end was trimmed by 4 bases and the J gene end by 10 bases; junction bases not matched to a gene: 2. CDR1 ENHRY and CDR2 SYGVKD come from the germline V gene. The CDR3 spells CAISGTGGDYTF. The CDR3 DNA is TGTGCCATCAGTGGGACAGGGGGCGACTACACCTTC.

This clonotype was counted a few times. CDR3 amino acids: CASSQRPAGEQFF. CDR3 DNA: TGCGCCAGCAGCCAGCGGCCTGCTGGTGAGCAGTTCTTC. This chain links TRBV5-1 with TRBJ2-1; D perhaps matches TRBD2 (5 bases). The germline V and J ends were trimmed by 4 bases and 9 bases, with 14 bases remaining between them. Per the germline V gene, CDR1 is SGHRS and CDR2 is YFSETQ. This CDR3 comprises 13 residues.

The chain combines TRBV7-3 with TRBJ2-5; D perhaps matches TRBD2 (5 bases). Trimming cost V 5 bases and J 5 bases, with 12 bases left between them. The CDR3 is 13 residues long. Germline loops: CDR1 SGHTA, CDR2 FQGTGA. The CDR3 protein is CASSRGPGETQYF. The CDR3 nucleotides read TGTGCCAGCAGCCGGGGTCCTGGTGAGACCCAGTACTTC.

This chain links TRBV19 with TRBJ2-2, with no clear D. The CDR3 covers 13 residues. The germline gives CDR1 LNHDA, CDR2 SQIVND (reference sequence). Trimming stripped 4 bases from V and 0 bases from J, with 3 bases between. In DNA form, the CDR3 reads TGTGCCAGTAGTACAGCGAACACCGGGGAGCTGTTTTTT. This translates into CASSTANTGELFF. The complete variable domain, with remaining parts taken from reference TRBV19 and TRBJ2-2, reads DGGITQSPKYLFRKEGQNVTLSCEQNLNHDAMYWYRQDPGQGLRLIYYSQIVNDFQKGDIAEGYSVSREKKESFPLTVTSAQKNPTAFYLCASSTANTGELFFGEGSRLTVL.

This sequence joins TRBV5-1 and TRBJ2-5; D is possibly TRBD2 (5 bases). Germline CDR1 and CDR2: SGHRS and YFSETQ. There are 14 residues in the CDR3. V was trimmed by 0 bases and J by 5 bases, leaving 11 bases between them. The CDR3 protein is CASSLGLAGETQYF. CDR3 sequence (DNA): TGCGCCAGCAGCTTGGGGCTAGCCGGTGAGACCCAGTACTTC. The whole variable domain, filled in from reference TRBV5-1 and TRBJ2-5, reads KAGVTQTPRYLIKTRGQQVTLSCSPISGHRSVSWYQQTPGQGLQFLFEYFSETQRNKGNFPGRFSGRQFSNSRSEMNVSTLELGDSALYLCASSLGLAGETQYFGPGTRLLVL.

This clonotype was observed a few times. This chain connects TRBV5-1 to TRBJ1-1; D uncertain. The germline V gene encodes CDR1 SGHRS and CDR2 YFSETQ. This CDR3 spans 14 amino acids. V lost 4 bases and J 0 bases, leaving 10 bases between the germline ends. The CDR3 coding sequence is TGCGCCAGCAGCCGCAGTGGTGTGAACACTGAAGCTTTCTTT. This translates into CASSRSGVNTEAFF.

This clonotype has only a few counts. The chain has TRBV20-1 and TRBJ2-1; D remains ambiguous. This CDR3 has 13 amino acids. The V gene's germline CDR1 is DFQATT and CDR2 SNEGSKA (reference sequence). V gave up 5 bases and J gave up 9 bases, with 17 bases separating them. This CDR3 reads CSAPNILDAEQFF. For the CDR3, the DNA is TGCAGTGCTCCGAATATTCTAGATGCTGAGCAGTTCTTC.

The chain is built from TRBV23-1 and TRBJ2-7, with TRBD1 matching 8 bases. TRBV23-1 belongs to the ORF category, with a function that is uncertain. V dropped 0 bases and J dropped 3; count of bases not matched to a gene: 7. The CDR3 runs to 16 residues. The CDR3 DNA follows: TGCGCCAGCAGTCAATCGGGCGGGACAGGCATCTACGAGCAGTACTTC. Translation gives CASSQSGGTGIYEQYF.

The rearrangement links TRBV28 to TRBJ2-2; 8 nucleotides agree with TRBD1. The germline CDR1 and CDR2 sequences are MDHEN and SYDVKM. The CDR3 consists of 14 residues. J gave up 8 bases and V 11 bases, and 13 bases lay outside the gene matches. The CDR3 sequence: CASGQGAQIGELFF. The CDR3, as DNA: TGTGCCTCCGGGCAGGGGGCGCAAATTGGGGAGCTGTTTTTT.

This clonotype was observed a handful of times. One end of the junction does not line up with germline, which may come from a read error. V usage is TRBV6-5 and J usage is TRBJ2-7; perhaps TRBD1 as D (5 bases). The germline V gene has CDR1 MNHEY and CDR2 SVGAGI. The CDR3 has 12 residues. CDR3 nucleotides: TGTGCCAGCAGTTACGGCCAGGGCAGACTGCACTTC. Protein sequence: CASSYGQGRLHF.

This clonotype was recorded many times. J is TRBJ2-2 and V is TRBV27; D call uncertain. V lost 3 bases, J lost 6 bases, and 5 bases lay in between. The CDR3 extends over 12 amino acids. Germline V gives CDR1 MNHEY, CDR2 SMNVEV (reference sequence). CDR3 protein: CASSLASGELFF. The CDR3 DNA is TGTGCCAGCAGTTTGGCTTCCGGGGAGCTGTTTTTT.

The table lists this clonotype with many counts. The chain has TRBV7-9 and TRBJ2-1, with D perhaps TRBD1 (5 bases). The germline V and J ends were trimmed by 4 bases and 0 bases, with 10 bases remaining between them. The CDR3 is made up of 15 amino acids. Germline CDR1 SEHNR, CDR2 FQNEAQ (reference sequence). CDR3 bases: TGTGCCAGCAGCTCCCCTGACAGCTCCTACAATGAGCAGTTCTTC. Amino acid sequence: CASSSPDSSYNEQFF.

The chain couples TRBV5-1 to TRBJ2-1; 11 bases are a match to TRBD2. Trimming at V came to 0 bases and at J to 4 bases, leaving 3 bases not matched to a gene. CDR1 SGHRS and CDR2 YFSETQ come from the germline V gene. This CDR3 comprises 16 residues. The CDR3 DNA reads as TGCGCCAGCAGCTTGGGGGGACTAGCGGATTACAATGAGCAGTTCTTC. Protein sequence: CASSLGGLADYNEQFF.

This clonotype has only a few counts. V and J are TRBV27 and TRBJ2-3; 10 bases align to TRBD2. With 4 bases clipped from V and 0 bases from J, the junction kept 7 bases outside the gene matches. CDR1 and CDR2 (germline): MNHEY, SMNVEV (reference sequence). This CDR3 is built from 17 residues. The CDR3 region is CASSSDLAGASTDTQYF. CDR3 nucleotide sequence: TGTGCCAGCAGTTCAGATCTAGCGGGGGCCAGCACAGATACGCAGTATTTT.

Ten or more counts support this clonotype. This chain joins TRBV5-1 and TRBJ1-2; TRBD1 matches at 7 bases. V lost 1 base to trimming and J lost 3 bases; unmatched junction nucleotides: 0. The CDR3 totals 13 residues. The germline V gene encodes CDR1 SGHRS and CDR2 YFSETQ. CDR3 region: CASSLTGDYGYTF. The CDR3 DNA reads TGCGCCAGCAGCTTGACAGGGGACTATGGCTACACCTTC.

This clonotype appeared a few times. V usage is TRBV11-2 and J usage is TRBJ2-3; TRBD2 aligns across 9 bases. In germline, CDR1 is SGHAT, CDR2 FQNNGV. After removal of 5 bases from V and 4 bases from J, the junction contained 25 bases not matched to a gene. The CDR3 is 21 residues long. This CDR3 is CASSPLPGLANSQEAADTQYF. CDR3 nucleotide sequence: TGTGCCAGCAGCCCCCTCCCTGGACTAGCGAACTCGCAGGAGGCCGCAGATACGCAGTATTTT. Using reference TRBV11-2 and TRBJ2-3 for the parts outside the CDR3, the full variable domain is EAGVAQSPRYKIIEKRQSVAFWCNPISGHATLYWYQQILGQGPKLLIQFQNNGVVDDSQLPKDRFSAERLKGVDSTLKIQPAKLEDSAVYLCASSPLPGLANSQEAADTQYFGPGTRLTVL.

The CDR3 sequence: CASSPRGPSEVEQYF. CDR3 coding DNA: TGTGCCAGCAGCCCCCGAGGGCCTAGTGAGGTCGAGCAGTACTTC. J is TRBJ2-7 and V is TRBV9, with D tentatively TRBD2 (5 bases). This CDR3 has 15 residues. V gave up 4 bases and J gave up 6 bases, with 20 bases separating them. Germline values: CDR1 SGDLS, CDR2 YYNGEE.

This clonotype has only a few counts. The V and J genes are TRBV5-1 and TRBJ2-5; 8 bases match TRBD1. The J segment lost 2 bases and the V segment lost 9 bases, leaving 3 bases of the junction unmatched. CDR1 and CDR2 (germline): SGHRS, YFSETQ. This CDR3 is built from 12 residues. The DNA for the CDR3 is TGCGCCAAAGGACAGGGACAAGAGACCCAGTACTTC. Translating it yields CAKGQGQETQYF.

This clonotype was counted ten times or more. The rearrangement joins TRBV7-2 to TRBJ2-5; D unresolved. The CDR3 totals 12 residues. V lost 5 bases and J 2 bases, leaving 6 bases between the germline ends. Germline V gene sequence: CDR1 SGHTA, CDR2 FQGNSA. The CDR3 DNA reads TGTGCCAGCAGCCCCCTTCAAGAGACCCAGTACTTC. It codes for CASSPLQETQYF.

This clonotype has at least ten counts. The chain carries TRBV12-3 or TRBV12-4 and TRBJ1-2; D gene uncertain. The CDR3 is made up of 14 amino acids. V lost 3 bases, J lost 2 bases, and 10 bases lay in between. CDR3 region: CASSFPDGNYGYTF. The CDR3 nucleotides read TGTGCCAGCAGTTTCCCGGACGGAAACTATGGCTACACCTTC.

This clonotype was counted at least ten times. This chain links TRBV19 with TRBJ1-2; D unclear. CDR3 size: 12 residues. Per germline, CDR1 LNHDA and CDR2 SQIVND (reference sequence). Trimming removed 5 bases at V and 5 bases at J, with 9 bases between. The chain's CDR3 is CASSDRSYGYTF. Here the CDR3 DNA reads TGTGCCAGTAGTGACCGCTCTTATGGCTACACCTTC.

This clonotype was picked up one time. The J gene is TRBJ2-7, the V gene TRBV27; D unresolved. Between the trimmed V and J ends, which lost 5 bases and 7 bases, there was a span of 15 bases. The CDR3 loop spans 13 amino acids. CDR1 is MNHEY, CDR2 SMNVEV, per germline (reference sequence). The CDR3 bases are TGTGCCAGCAGTCCGCCCGGGCCAAGGGAGCAGTACTTC. It encodes CASSPPGPREQYF.